These 11 T cell receptor beta chains were sequenced from one sample in a study of blood T cell repertoires in COVID-19. Produced via immunoSEQ multiplex PCR; TCRdb's table is partial and in-frame only. The table lists hundreds of thousands of clones, approximately 85% of them singletons. Sequencing input: peripheral blood. These receptor sequences come from a man aged 50-60 years with active or convalescent COVID-19.

The CDR3 region is CASSLNSGSYEQYF. The CDR3 nucleotides read TGTGCCAGCAGCTTAAATAGCGGGAGCTACGAGCAGTACTTC. The V call is TRBV7-3, the J call TRBJ2-7, with 9 bases fitting TRBD2. The CDR3 loop spans 14 amino acids. CDR1 is SGHTA and CDR2 is FQGTGA in the germline V gene. Germline trimming cut 1 base from V and 3 bases from J; bases unmatched to any gene: 1.

This clone was seen only a few times. V gene TRBV4-1 combines with J gene TRBJ2-2, with D tentatively TRBD1 (6 bases). Germline V gene lookup returns CDR1 MGHRA and CDR2 YSYEKL. The CDR3 extends over 15 amino acids. V was cut by 5 bases and J by 2 bases, with 12 bases left in between. CDR3 nucleotides: TGCGCCAGCAGCGGACAGAGACTAAACACCGGGGAGCTGTTTTTT. Translated, it gives CASSGQRLNTGELFF.

The chain recombines TRBV5-4 with TRBJ2-1; D is possibly TRBD2 (7 bases). The V gene lost 7 bases and the J gene lost 9 bases, with 17 bases spanning the gap. The CDR3 sequence is 13 residues long. Per the germline V gene, CDR1 is SGHNT and CDR2 is YYREEE (reference sequence). The CDR3 sequence is CASHAGGLGEQFF. The CDR3 DNA follows: TGTGCCAGCCACGCCGGGGGGCTGGGTGAGCAGTTCTTC.

V and J are TRBV28 and TRBJ2-5; 7 positions agree with TRBD2. With 1 base clipped from V and 1 base from J, the junction kept 3 bases outside the gene matches. The CDR3 contains 15 residues. Germline CDR1 MDHEN, CDR2 SYDVKM. In nucleotides, the CDR3 is TGTGCCAGCAGTTTATTCTGGGAGGGCCAAGAGACCCAGTACTTC. Its translation: CASSLFWEGQETQYF.

The chain uses TRBV5-1 and TRBJ2-2; 11 bases are shared with TRBD2. The CDR3 is 17 residues long. Trimming removed 3 bases from V and 5 bases from J; junction bases left unmatched: 9. Germline V gene data show CDR1 as SGHRS and CDR2 as YFSETQ. As DNA, the CDR3 is TGCGCCAGCAGCTACCGAACTAGCGGGAGAAATACCGGGGAGCTGTTTTTT. It specifies CASSYRTSGRNTGELFF.

The CDR3 reads CASSLTGGGNSPLHF. The CDR3 region has the DNA TGTGCCAGCAGCCTCACAGGGGGCGGGAATTCACCCCTCCACTTT. The chain combines TRBV7-9 with TRBJ1-6; TRBD1 aligns across 9 bases. The V gene end was trimmed by 5 bases and the J gene end by 7 bases; junction bases not matched to a gene: 6. This CDR3 contains 15 residues. The germline gives CDR1 SEHNR, CDR2 FQNEAQ (reference sequence).

V is TRBV3-1 (or the pseudogene TRBV3-2) and J is TRBJ2-1; 9 bases agree with TRBD1. Germline V lookup: CDR1 LGHDT, CDR2 YNNKEL (reference sequence). The trim removed 3 bases at V and 4 bases at J, leaving 4 bases unmatched. This CDR3 contains 15 residues. The CDR3 DNA sequence: TGTGCCAGCAGCCAGGGGGGACAGGGTTACAATGAGCAGTTCTTC. The encoded protein is CASSQGGQGYNEQFF.

The chain couples TRBV7-9 to TRBJ1-5, with D maybe TRBD1 (6 bases). V lost 5 bases, J lost 5 bases, and 10 bases lay in between. Germline CDR1 reads SEHNR; CDR2 reads FQNEAQ (reference sequence). The CDR3 has 13 amino acids. The CDR3 region is CASSPDSHQPQHF. As DNA, the CDR3 is TGTGCCAGCAGCCCGGACAGCCATCAGCCCCAGCATTTT.

In its sample, this clone was seen a few times. The rearrangement uses TRBV28 and TRBJ1-1; tentatively, D is TRBD1 (5 bases). The CDR3 loop spans 17 amino acids. V was cut by 7 bases and J by 2 bases, with 23 bases left in between. CDR1 is MDHEN, CDR2 SYDVKM, per germline. The CDR3 DNA reads as TGTGCCAGCATCCCCCCGGGGGTGACCGCCCCTAACACTGAAGCTTTCTTT. This translates into CASIPPGVTAPNTEAFF.

The count of this clone is one. The rearrangement uses TRBV6-1 and TRBJ1-5; D possibly corresponds to TRBD1 (5 bases). The V and J ends lost 1 base and 6 bases respectively, with 10 bases between them. This CDR3 is 14 amino acids long. Germline V gives CDR1 MNHNS, CDR2 SASEGT. CDR3: CASSEVWGPQPQHF. As DNA, the CDR3 is TGTGCCAGCAGTGAAGTTTGGGGCCCTCAGCCCCAGCATTTT.

The chain has TRBV28 and TRBJ2-5, with 14 positions matching TRBD2. Germline V gene data show CDR1 as MDHEN and CDR2 as SYDVKM. The V gene end was trimmed by 6 bases and the J gene end by 4 bases; junction bases not matched to a gene: 13. This CDR3 is built from 18 residues. The CDR3, as DNA: TGTGCCAGCAGCTACTTGCCCTGGACTAGCGGGAGGTCAGAGACCCAGTACTTC. Translating gives CASSYLPWTSGRSETQYF.